The 21 T cell receptor beta chains reported below all come from one sample, sequenced in a study of vaccination and CD4 T cells after COVID-19. Regarding treatment: approximately 10-day PBMC culture with coronavirus spike peptide pools or control peptides (ViraFEST assay). Sequencing of cultured CD4+ T cell DNA used the Oncomine TCR Beta short-read assay. One entry per CDR3 protein results from TCRdb running MiXCR on the PCR reads. This table has about 20,000 distinct CDR3 sequences, 45% to 60% appearing once. These receptors' antigens are unknown. The specimen sequenced was CD4+ T cells from blood, cultured in vitro. These receptors all come from a human donor who had recovered from COVID-19.

V and J are TRBV2 and TRBJ1-5, with a tentative D call TRBD1 (6 bases). The V gene lost 2 bases and the J gene lost 1 base, with 9 bases spanning the gap. This CDR3 is built from 15 residues. Germline-derived CDR1 and CDR2 are SNHLY and FYNNEI. In nucleotides, the CDR3 is TGTGCCAGCAGTGAAAGAGGGGGAAGCAATCAGCCCCAGCATTTT. Residues: CASSERGGSNQPQHF.

The V call is TRBV15, the J call TRBJ1-2; no clear D gene. Between the trimmed V and J ends, which lost 1 base and 4 bases, there was a span of 10 bases. Germline V gene data show CDR1 as LNHNV and CDR2 as YYDKDF (reference sequence). The CDR3 covers 14 residues. As DNA, the CDR3 is TGTGCCACCAGCAGAGGGGGAGAATTCTATGGCTACACCTTC. Its protein is CATSRGGEFYGYTF.

There are a few counts of this clonotype. The chain employs TRBV11-3 and TRBJ1-3, with 7 bases fitting TRBD1. The germline V gene encodes CDR1 SGHNT and CDR2 YENEEA. The CDR3 totals 16 residues. With V trimmed by 5 bases and J by 4 bases, 11 bases remained unmatched. CDR3 residues: CASSTTDRAWGNTIYF. CDR3 DNA sequence: TGTGCCAGCAGCACTACAGACAGGGCTTGGGGAAACACCATATATTTT.

The chain uses TRBV28 and TRBJ2-7; 8 nucleotides match TRBD2. CDR3 length: 19 amino acids. V lost 4 bases and J lost 0; bases outside the gene matches: 17. Germline CDR1 and CDR2: MDHEN and SYDVKM. The CDR3 is CASSSTWLAGTPYSYEQYF. DNA of the CDR3: TGTGCCAGCAGTTCCACCTGGCTAGCGGGCACCCCTTACTCCTACGAGCAGTACTTC.

The table lists this clonotype with a few counts. The genes are TRBV2 and TRBJ1-6; tentatively, D is TRBD1 (6 bases). CDR3 size: 15 residues. Germline-derived CDR1 and CDR2 are SNHLY and FYNNEI. V lost 10 bases to trimming and J lost 8 bases, with 21 bases between them. The CDR3 nucleotides read TGTGCCACTAAACCTCGGACAGACTTAGATTCACCCCTCCACTTT. Its protein product is CATKPRTDLDSPLHF.

The V and J genes are TRBV5-1 and TRBJ2-5; 7 bases map to TRBD1. CDR3 length: 14 residues. CDR1 is SGHRS, CDR2 YFSETQ, per germline. With 0 bases clipped from V and 5 bases from J, the junction kept 4 bases outside the gene matches. This chain's CDR3 is CASSLGGGAETQYF. In nucleotides, the CDR3 is TGCGCCAGCAGCTTGGGAGGGGGCGCGGAGACCCAGTACTTC.

This chain connects TRBV6-5 to TRBJ1-1, with a tentative D call TRBD1 (6 bases). Germline V gene sequence: CDR1 MNHEY, CDR2 SVGAGI. The CDR3 is 14 residues long. V was cut by 2 bases and J by 8 bases, with 15 bases left in between. CDR3 residues: CASSYEGHRREAFF. Here the CDR3 DNA reads TGTGCCAGCAGTTACGAGGGACACAGGCGGGAAGCTTTCTTT.

V usage is TRBV19 and J usage is TRBJ1-1; D remains unclear. Per germline, CDR1 LNHDA and CDR2 SQIVND (reference sequence). The CDR3 is 18 residues long. V was pared by 7 bases and J by 0 bases, with 24 bases between. The CDR3 reads CASITKGHLKNLNTEAFF. The CDR3 region has the DNA TGTGCCAGTATCACAAAGGGCCATCTCAAAAACTTGAACACTGAAGCTTTCTTT.

This clonotype was counted between two and nine times. V is TRBV29-1 and J is TRBJ2-1, with D perhaps matching TRBD1 (5 bases). The CDR3 has 12 amino acids. Trimming stripped 5 bases from V and 8 bases from J, with 13 bases between. Germline CDR1 and CDR2: SQVTM and ANQGSEA. The CDR3 bases are TGCAGCGTTCAGGGTGCGTCAGATGAGCAGTTCTTC. Amino acid sequence: CSVQGASDEQFF.

The chain combines TRBV6-1 with TRBJ2-2; D is ambiguous. Looked up from germline, CDR1 is MNHNS and CDR2 is SASEGT. The CDR3 consists of 14 residues. Trimming left V 8 bases short and J 4 bases short, with 14 bases between. The CDR3 sequence is CASGSPRTTGELFF. In DNA form, the CDR3 reads TGTGCCAGCGGAAGCCCCCGGACCACCGGGGAGCTGTTTTTT.

This sequence joins TRBV2 and TRBJ2-3; 7 bases agree with TRBD2. CDR1 is SNHLY, CDR2 FYNNEI, per germline. V lost 4 bases to trimming and J lost 2 bases; unmatched junction nucleotides: 3. The CDR3 has 14 amino acids. CDR3 in DNA: TGTGCCAGCAGTGGCCTAGCGGCCACAGATACGCAGTATTTT. As protein: CASSGLAATDTQYF.

The V call is TRBV7-3, the J call TRBJ1-1; 7 bases match TRBD1. The CDR3 covers 13 residues. Trimming took 5 bases from V and 6 from J; bases not matched to a gene: 6. Germline V gene data show CDR1 as SGHTA and CDR2 as FQGTGA. The CDR3 here is CASSTTGMAEAFF. For the CDR3, the DNA is TGTGCCAGCAGCACGACAGGGATGGCTGAAGCTTTCTTT.

The genes are TRBV21-1 and TRBJ2-3; the DNA was not compared with TRBD1, the D call given in the table. TRBV21-1 is recorded as a pseudogene. The CDR3 length is 19 residues. DNA of the CDR3: TGTGCCAGCAGCAAAGTAATGGAGATACAGGCCCGTCGGACAGATACGCAGTATTTT. Its protein is CASSKVMEIQARRTDTQYF.

J is TRBJ2-3 and V is TRBV27; 16 bases map to TRBD2. CDR3 size: 17 residues. With 5 bases clipped from V and 6 bases from J, the junction kept 8 bases outside the gene matches. Germline loops: CDR1 MNHEY, CDR2 SMNVEV (reference sequence). The DNA for the CDR3 is TGTGCCAGCAGTCGACCTGGGGGACTAGCGGGAGGGGATACGCAGTATTTT. It yields the protein CASSRPGGLAGGDTQYF.

The chain employs TRBV28 and TRBJ1-2; 7 bases fit TRBD1. The junction had 6 bases not matched to a gene; V was cut back by 6 bases and J by 8 bases. The CDR3 is 12 residues long. Germline values: CDR1 MDHEN, CDR2 SYDVKM. CDR3 loop: CASRGTALGYTF. CDR3 sequence (DNA): TGTGCCAGCAGGGGGACAGCACTCGGCTACACCTTC.

This clonotype was seen a handful of times. This rearrangement joins TRBV7-9 to TRBJ2-1; 7 bases are shared with TRBD1. Germline CDR1 SEHNR, CDR2 FQNEAQ (reference sequence). Trimming removed 5 bases from V and 0 bases from J; junction bases left unmatched: 10. There are 17 residues in the CDR3. The CDR3 loop reads CASSLRQGASSYNEQFF. The CDR3 region has the DNA TGTGCCAGCAGCCTGCGACAGGGAGCCAGCTCCTACAATGAGCAGTTCTTC.

The chain recombines TRBV20-1 with TRBJ1-3, with a tentative D call TRBD1 (5 bases). Germline CDR1 reads DFQATT; CDR2 reads SNEGSKA (reference sequence). The CDR3 runs to 16 residues. Trimming took off 0 bases at V and 3 bases at J, with 15 bases between the two ends. The CDR3 region is CSARDRGRVDGNTIYF. In DNA form, the CDR3 reads TGCAGTGCTAGAGATCGGGGCAGGGTTGATGGAAACACCATATATTTT.

The J gene is TRBJ1-1, the V gene TRBV29-1; no reliable D call. V was trimmed by 7 bases and J by 1 base, leaving 7 bases between them. This CDR3 comprises 11 residues. Germline CDR1 and CDR2: SQVTM and ANQGSEA. CDR3 sequence (DNA): TGCAGCGCACAAGAGAACACTGAAGCTTTCTTT. Its translation: CSAQENTEAFF.

Only one count was recorded for this clonotype. This chain uses TRBV5-4 with TRBJ1-2, with 10 nucleotides matching TRBD1. Germline CDR1 is SGHNT and CDR2 is YYREEE (reference sequence). After removal of 6 bases from V and 5 bases from J, the junction contained 7 bases not matched to a gene. The CDR3 sequence is 14 residues long. CDR3 protein: CASTLLGQGYGYTF. In nucleotides, the CDR3 is TGTGCCAGCACCCTTCTGGGACAGGGGTATGGCTACACCTTC. Full variable domain (remainder filled in from reference TRBV5-4 and TRBJ1-2): ETGVTQSPTHLIKTRGQQVTLRCSSQSGHNTVSWYQQALGQGPQFIFQYYREEENGRGNFPPRFSGLQFPNYSSELNVNALELDDSALYLCASTLLGQGYGYTFGSGTRLTVV.

The chain combines TRBV6-1 with TRBJ1-6; TRBD1 is a possible D gene (6 bases). V lost 5 bases and J lost 9, with 20 bases in between. Germline V gene lookup returns CDR1 MNHNS and CDR2 SASEGT. The length of the CDR3 is 16 residues. CDR3 coding DNA: TGTGCCAGCAGTCGCTTTTTTGACAGGTCAAGTTCACCCCTCCACTTT. Translating gives CASSRFFDRSSSPLHF.

The CDR3, as DNA: TGTGCCAGCAGCCCCTTGTACAGGGGGATTAATGGCTACACCTTC. As protein: CASSPLYRGINGYTF. V and J are TRBV4-2 and TRBJ1-2; 8 bases line up with TRBD1. The CDR3 has 15 amino acids. The junction had 10 bases not matched to a gene; V was cut back by 4 bases and J by 6 bases. Germline CDR1 LGHNA, CDR2 YNFKEQ.